A single sample is the source of the 26 T cell receptor beta chains below, sequenced in a study of vaccination effects on CD4 cells after COVID-19. CD4+ T cells specific for antigen were expanded with viral peptide pools by the ViraFEST assay before sequencing. Following an approximately 10-day culture, CD4+ T cells were purified. All vaccine recipients tested negative for nucleocapsid antibodies and had never contracted SARS-CoV-2 infection. Here immunoSEQ multiplex PCR was the method, and the copy in TCRdb shows in-frame clones only, minus some. The table records about 25,000 clones, 76% of them present only once. The antigens for these receptors are not known. The source material was CD4+ T cells from PBMCs cultured with HCoV-NL63 spike peptides, sampled before COVID-19 vaccination. Receptor source: a human donor who received a COVID-19 vaccine.

The chain uses TRBV9 and TRBJ2-7; unclear D gene. Germline assignment: CDR1 SGDLS and CDR2 YYNGEE. V lost 0 bases and J 0 bases, leaving 7 bases between the germline ends. This CDR3 is 14 amino acids long. The CDR3 bases are TGTGCCAGCAGCGTAGTCGAACGCTCCTACGAGCAGTACTTC. This translates into CASSVVERSYEQYF.

V is TRBV10-3 and J is TRBJ2-1; 8 bases are shared with TRBD2. The CDR3 covers 17 residues. Germline V lookup: CDR1 ENHRY, CDR2 SYGVKD. Losses at the gene ends were 8 bases for V and 7 bases for J; bases not matched to a gene: 19. In DNA, the CDR3 is TGTGCCATCGGGGGGACCCACTACGGGGGGGTGCAAAATGAGCAGTTCTTC. It codes for CAIGGTHYGGVQNEQFF.

This clone was seen only a few times. The chain is built from TRBV30 and TRBJ1-5, with D possibly being TRBD1 (5 bases). Looked up from germline, CDR1 is GTSNPN and CDR2 is SVGIG (reference sequence). The V end lost 1 base, the J end lost 5 bases, and 9 bases lay between the germline ends. The CDR3 totals 13 residues. CDR3 nucleotides: TGTGCCTGGAGTGCTCAGGGTTATCAGCCCCAGCATTTT. This translates into CAWSAQGYQPQHF.

The genes are TRBV12-3 or TRBV12-4 and TRBJ1-2; 8 nucleotides agree with TRBD1. The ends lost 4 bases at V and 6 bases at J; junction bases unmatched: 4. This CDR3 spans 13 amino acids. CDR3 sequence: CASSSTGGHGYTF. CDR3 nucleotides: TGTGCCAGCAGTTCCACAGGGGGTCATGGCTACACCTTC.

V is TRBV4-2 and J is TRBJ2-5; TRBD2 might be the D (5 bases). The CDR3 has 17 amino acids. The V end was cut by 0 bases, the J end by 5 bases, with 19 bases between. Germline loops: CDR1 LGHNA, CDR2 YNFKEQ. CDR3 sequence reads: CASSQDRRVMGRETQYF. The CDR3 bases are TGTGCCAGCAGCCAAGATAGGCGGGTCATGGGTCGGGAGACCCAGTACTTC.

The V call is TRBV10-2, the J call TRBJ1-1; possibly TRBD1 for D (5 bases). The V and J ends lost 10 bases and 4 bases respectively, with 22 bases between them. This CDR3 region has 15 residues. Germline CDR1 is WSHSY and CDR2 is SAAADI. The CDR3 sequence is CATLLGGAQGTEAFF. As DNA, the CDR3 is TGCGCCACCTTATTAGGCGGGGCCCAGGGCACTGAAGCTTTCTTT.

CDR3 sequence: CASSPGTRFGELFF. The CDR3 nucleotides read TGTGCCAGCTCACCAGGGACAAGGTTTGGGGAGCTGTTTTTT. The J gene is TRBJ2-2, the V gene TRBV18, with D tentatively TRBD1 (6 bases). V shed 2 bases and J shed 8 bases, with 12 bases lying between them. The CDR3 has 14 residues. The germline V gene has CDR1 KGHSH and CDR2 LQKENI.

V is TRBV5-1 and J is TRBJ2-7; TRBD2 agrees at 8 bases. Trimming removed 3 bases from V and 6 bases from J; junction bases left unmatched: 8. The CDR3 extends over 14 amino acids. Germline V gene data show CDR1 as SGHRS and CDR2 as YFSETQ. The CDR3 bases are TGCGCCAGCAGCTCAATAACCAGCGGGAGCGAGCAGTACTTC. It translates to CASSSITSGSEQYF.

J is TRBJ2-1 and V is TRBV4-1, with 7 bases lining up with TRBD2. V shed 7 bases, J shed 6 bases, and the junction held 18 bases outside the gene matches. The CDR3 runs to 17 residues. CDR1 is MGHRA and CDR2 is YSYEKL in the germline V gene. CDR3 coding DNA: TGCGCCAGCACCCCAGGTATTTTGGCGGGAGTGGTCAATGAGCAGTTCTTC. As protein: CASTPGILAGVVNEQFF.

The chain uses TRBV10-3 and TRBJ1-4; D is perhaps TRBD1 (6 bases). Trimming stripped 0 bases from V and 8 bases from J, with 7 bases between. This CDR3 comprises 13 residues. The germline V gene encodes CDR1 ENHRY and CDR2 SYGVKD. The CDR3 reads CAISESGGEKLFF. Here the CDR3 DNA reads TGTGCCATCAGTGAGTCTGGGGGCGAAAAACTGTTTTTT.

The chain couples TRBV7-8 to TRBJ2-2, with 12 bases fitting TRBD2. With 6 bases clipped from V and 4 bases from J, the junction kept 0 bases outside the gene matches. The germline V gene has CDR1 SGHVS and CDR2 FQNEAQ. This CDR3 has 14 residues. The CDR3 sequence is CASRTSGGTGELFF. CDR3 sequence (DNA): TGTGCCAGCAGGACTAGCGGGGGCACCGGGGAGCTGTTTTTT.

CDR3 loop: CASSQGQPQHF. CDR3 DNA sequence: TGTGCCAGCAGCCAGGGTCAGCCCCAGCATTTT. V gene TRBV21-1 combines with J gene TRBJ1-5; the table's TRBD1 call for D was not verified on the DNA. TRBV21-1 has pseudogene status. This CDR3 region has 11 residues.

The rearrangement joins TRBV11-1 to TRBJ2-5; TRBD2 matches at 7 bases. With V trimmed by 1 base and J by 3 bases, 5 bases remained unmatched. The CDR3 has 15 amino acids. Looked up from germline, CDR1 is SGHAT and CDR2 is FQDESV (reference sequence). This CDR3 reads CASSLVGLAEETQYF. CDR3 DNA: TGTGCCAGCAGCTTAGTCGGTCTAGCGGAAGAGACCCAGTACTTC.

The chain is built from TRBV11-2 and TRBJ1-1; no definite D call. The CDR3 length is 13 residues. Trimming took off 4 bases at V and 1 base at J, with 7 bases between the two ends. CDR1 SGHAT and CDR2 FQNNGV come from the germline V gene. This CDR3 reads CASSYITNTEAFF. In nucleotides, the CDR3 is TGTGCCAGCAGCTATATAACGAACACTGAAGCTTTCTTT. Variable domain in full (rest from reference TRBV11-2 and TRBJ1-1): EAGVAQSPRYKIIEKRQSVAFWCNPISGHATLYWYQQILGQGPKLLIQFQNNGVVDDSQLPKDRFSAERLKGVDSTLKIQPAKLEDSAVYLCASSYITNTEAFFGQGTRLTVV.

The chain couples TRBV9 to TRBJ2-1, with D perhaps given as TRBD1 or TRBD2 (5 bases each). V was pared by 3 bases and J by 7 bases, with 20 bases between. The CDR3 length is 16 residues. Germline assignment: CDR1 SGDLS and CDR2 YYNGEE. For the CDR3, the DNA is TGTGCCAGCAGCGGTGGGCTAGTCCGGGACCAGAATGAGCAGTTCTTC. Its translation: CASSGGLVRDQNEQFF.

V usage is TRBV6-4 and J usage is TRBJ2-3; 9 bases are shared with TRBD2. After removal of 3 bases from V and 2 bases from J, the junction contained 0 bases not matched to a gene. This CDR3 spans 14 amino acids. Germline assignment: CDR1 MRHNA and CDR2 SNTAGT. CDR3 sequence: CASSEGLATDTQYF. The CDR3 region has the DNA TGTGCCAGCAGTGAGGGACTAGCCACAGATACGCAGTATTTT.

This rearrangement joins TRBV5-1 to TRBJ1-4; 7 nucleotides align to TRBD1. Germline CDR1 SGHRS, CDR2 YFSETQ. CDR3 length equals 14 residues. Losses at the gene ends were 0 bases for V and 7 bases for J; bases not matched to a gene: 3. CDR3 in amino acids: CASSLGQGIEKLFF. CDR3 sequence (DNA): TGCGCCAGCAGCTTGGGACAGGGAATTGAAAAACTGTTTTTT.

V gene TRBV29-1 combines with J gene TRBJ1-4; D gene unclear. In germline, CDR1 is SQVTM, CDR2 ANQGSEA. V dropped 5 bases and J dropped 4 bases, with 8 bases sitting between them. This CDR3 has 12 amino acids. DNA of the CDR3: TGCAGCGTTAAGGGTATTAATGAAAAACTGTTTTTT. Translating gives CSVKGINEKLFF.

Here the CDR3 reads CASSPLPTGANTEAFF. The CDR3 DNA follows: TGTGCCAGCTCACCTCTTCCGACAGGAGCGAACACTGAAGCTTTCTTT. The V and J genes are TRBV18 and TRBJ1-1, with D possibly matching TRBD1 (6 bases). The CDR3 is made up of 16 amino acids. Trimming took off 3 bases at V and 1 base at J, with 15 bases between the two ends. Germline CDR1 reads KGHSH; CDR2 reads LQKENI.

This chain links TRBV11-2 with TRBJ2-7; 7 bases are shared with TRBD1. Germline-derived CDR1 and CDR2 are SGHAT and FQNNGV. The CDR3 runs to 12 residues. V lost 5 bases to trimming and J lost 11 bases; unmatched junction nucleotides: 9. CDR3 amino acids: CASSLDRYQEYF. CDR3 in DNA: TGTGCCAGCAGCCTGGACAGGTATCAAGAGTACTTC.

J is TRBJ1-5 and V is TRBV6-5; 7 bases are a match to TRBD1. Looked up from germline, CDR1 is MNHEY and CDR2 is SVGAGI. Unmatched junction bases numbered 3, after V lost 4 bases and J lost 0 bases. The length of the CDR3 is 15 residues. CDR3 residues: CASSSDRYSNQPQHF. The CDR3 DNA follows: TGTGCCAGCAGTTCGGACAGGTATAGCAATCAGCCCCAGCATTTT.

The V gene is TRBV19, the J gene TRBJ2-6; 9 bases are shared with TRBD1. This CDR3 contains 15 residues. V gave up 9 bases and J gave up 4 bases; unmatched junction bases: 7. Germline loops: CDR1 LNHDA, CDR2 SQIVND (reference sequence). The CDR3 DNA reads TGTGCCAGCCGGGACAGGGCTTCCGGGGCCAACGTCCTGACTTTC. Its protein is CASRDRASGANVLTF. The full variable domain, with the rest looked up from reference TRBV19 and TRBJ2-6, is DGGITQSPKYLFRKEGQNVTLSCEQNLNHDAMYWYRQDPGQGLRLIYYSQIVNDFQKGDIAEGYSVSREKKESFPLTVTSAQKNPTAFYLCASRDRASGANVLTFGAGSRLTVL.

The rearrangement uses TRBV5-1 and TRBJ2-1, with TRBD2 matching 9 bases. Trimming removed 0 bases from V and 4 bases from J; junction bases left unmatched: 5. Germline CDR1 reads SGHRS; CDR2 reads YFSETQ. This CDR3 is 16 amino acids long. The CDR3 DNA sequence: TGCGCCAGCAGCTTGGTGGGCGGGAGGGGATACAATGAGCAGTTCTTC. It codes for CASSLVGGRGYNEQFF.

The genes are TRBV11-2 and TRBJ2-7; tentatively, D is TRBD1 (5 bases). V shed 4 bases and J shed 6 bases, with 16 bases lying between them. The CDR3 spans 14 residues. CDR1 is SGHAT, CDR2 FQNNGV, per germline. DNA of the CDR3: TGTGCCAGCAGCTCTAATCAGGGCCGCGGCGAGCAGTACTTC. Its protein product is CASSSNQGRGEQYF. Complete variable domain (other parts from reference TRBV11-2 and TRBJ2-7): EAGVAQSPRYKIIEKRQSVAFWCNPISGHATLYWYQQILGQGPKLLIQFQNNGVVDDSQLPKDRFSAERLKGVDSTLKIQPAKLEDSAVYLCASSSNQGRGEQYFGPGTRLTVT.

The chain carries TRBV6-2 or TRBV6-3 and TRBJ2-7; D call uncertain. Germline V CDR1 and CDR2: MNHEY, SVGEGT. This CDR3 spans 14 amino acids. Trimming stripped 6 bases from V and 2 bases from J, with 14 bases between. The CDR3 DNA reads as TGTGCCAGCAGCCGCCCCCTAGGTCCCTACGAGCAGTACTTC. This encodes CASSRPLGPYEQYF.

This clone was counted once. Other nucleotide sequences in the sample specify the same CDR3. This sequence joins TRBV5-1 and TRBJ1-1; no definite D call. Germline lookup yields CDR1 SGHRS and CDR2 YFSETQ. V lost 4 bases, J lost 1 base, and 8 bases lay in between. This CDR3 contains 13 residues. CDR3 nucleotides: TGCGCCAGCAGCAGAGGCCAGAACACTGAAGCTTTCTTT. This sequence encodes CASSRGQNTEAFF.